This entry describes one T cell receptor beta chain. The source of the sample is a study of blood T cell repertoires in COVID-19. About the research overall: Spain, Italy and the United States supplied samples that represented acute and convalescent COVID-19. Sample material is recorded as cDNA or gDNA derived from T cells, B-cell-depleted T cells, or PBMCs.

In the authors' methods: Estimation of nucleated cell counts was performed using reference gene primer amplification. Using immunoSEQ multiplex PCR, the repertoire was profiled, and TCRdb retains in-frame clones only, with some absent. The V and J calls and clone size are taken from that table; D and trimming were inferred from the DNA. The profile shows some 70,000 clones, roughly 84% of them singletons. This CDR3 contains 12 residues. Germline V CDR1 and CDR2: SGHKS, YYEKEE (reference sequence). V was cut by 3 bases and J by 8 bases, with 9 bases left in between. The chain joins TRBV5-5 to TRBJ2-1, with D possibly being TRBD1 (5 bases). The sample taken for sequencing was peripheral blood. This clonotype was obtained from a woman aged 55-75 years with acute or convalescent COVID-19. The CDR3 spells CASSSRVDEQFF. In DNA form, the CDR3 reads TGTGCCAGCAGCTCCAGGGTTGATGAGCAGTTCTTC.